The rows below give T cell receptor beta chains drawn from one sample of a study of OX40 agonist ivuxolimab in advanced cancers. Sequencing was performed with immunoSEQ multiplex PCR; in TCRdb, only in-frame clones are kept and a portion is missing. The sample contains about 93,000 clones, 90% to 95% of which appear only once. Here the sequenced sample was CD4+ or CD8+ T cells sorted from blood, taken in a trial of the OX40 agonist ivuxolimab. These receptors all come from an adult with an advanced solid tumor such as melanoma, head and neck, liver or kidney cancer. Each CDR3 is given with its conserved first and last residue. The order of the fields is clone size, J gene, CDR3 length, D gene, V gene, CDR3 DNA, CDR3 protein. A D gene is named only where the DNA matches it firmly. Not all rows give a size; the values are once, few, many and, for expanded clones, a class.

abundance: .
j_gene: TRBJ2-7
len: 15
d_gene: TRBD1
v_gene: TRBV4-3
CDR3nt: TGCGCCAGCAGCCAGGGGGGACAGGGATACTACGAGCAGTACTTC
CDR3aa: CASSQGGQGYYEQYF

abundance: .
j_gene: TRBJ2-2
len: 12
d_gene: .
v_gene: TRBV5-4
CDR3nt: TGTGCCAGCAGCCTGAACACCGGGGAGCTGTTTTTT
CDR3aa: CASSLNTGELFF

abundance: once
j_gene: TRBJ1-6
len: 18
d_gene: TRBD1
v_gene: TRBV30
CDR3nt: TGTGCCTGGAGTGTAGGACTTTCCCCGGGACAGGGCGATTCACCCCTCCACTTT
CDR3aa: CAWSVGLSPGQGDSPLHF

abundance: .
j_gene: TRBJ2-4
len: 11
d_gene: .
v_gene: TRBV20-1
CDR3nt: TGCAGTGCTAGTGAGGGTACAATTCAGTACTTC
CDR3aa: CSASEGTIQYF

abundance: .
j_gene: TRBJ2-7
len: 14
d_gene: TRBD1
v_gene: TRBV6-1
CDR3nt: TGTGCCAGCAACGCCGGGACAGGGGCCTACGAGCAGTACTTC
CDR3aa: CASNAGTGAYEQYF

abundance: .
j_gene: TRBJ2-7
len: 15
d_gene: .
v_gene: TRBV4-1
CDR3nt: TGCGCCAGCAGCCAAGTTGGCCGGAACTCCTACGAGCAGTACTTC
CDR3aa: CASSQVGRNSYEQYF

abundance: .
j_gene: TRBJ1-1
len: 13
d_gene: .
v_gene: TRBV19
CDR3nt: TGTGCCAGTAGTCTAGGGGTGAACACTGAAGCTTTCTTT
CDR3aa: CASSLGVNTEAFF

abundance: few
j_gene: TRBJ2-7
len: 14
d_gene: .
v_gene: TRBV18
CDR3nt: TGTGCCAGCTCACCAGTTCGACTTGACTACGAGCAGTACTTC
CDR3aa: CASSPVRLDYEQYF

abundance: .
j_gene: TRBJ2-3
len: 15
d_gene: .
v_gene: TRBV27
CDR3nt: TGTGCCAGCAGGCCGACTAGTTTCCCCACAGATACGCAGTATTTT
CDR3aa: CASRPTSFPTDTQYF

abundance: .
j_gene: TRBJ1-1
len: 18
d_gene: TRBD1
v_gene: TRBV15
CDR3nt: TGTGCCACCAGCAGGATCAGAGGGACAGGGGTGCTGAACACTGAAGCTTTCTTT
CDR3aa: CATSRIRGTGVLNTEAFF

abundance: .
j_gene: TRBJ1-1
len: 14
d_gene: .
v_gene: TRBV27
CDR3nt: TGTGCCAGCTACGGCCCTACAGGGCCCACCGTAGCTTTCTTT
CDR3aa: CASYGPTGPTVAFF

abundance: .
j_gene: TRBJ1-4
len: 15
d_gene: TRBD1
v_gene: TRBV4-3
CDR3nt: TGCGCCAGCAGCCGCATGGGACAGGGCGGCGAAAAACTGTTTTTT
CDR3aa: CASSRMGQGGEKLFF

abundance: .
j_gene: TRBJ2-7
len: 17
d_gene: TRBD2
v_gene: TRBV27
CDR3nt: TGTGCCAGCAGTTTCTCACCCCCAATAGCGGGAGGAAACGAGCAGTACTTC
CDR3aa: CASSFSPPIAGGNEQYF

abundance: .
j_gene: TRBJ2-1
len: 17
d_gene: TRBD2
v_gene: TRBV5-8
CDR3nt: TGTGCCAGCAGCTTGCGGCAGCGGGGGGCCCCCTACAATGAGCAGTTCTTC
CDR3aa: CASSLRQRGAPYNEQFF

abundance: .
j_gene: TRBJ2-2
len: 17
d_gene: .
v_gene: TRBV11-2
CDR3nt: TGTGCCAGCAGCTTAGAACCCAGGAGACTAGACACCGGGGAGCTGTTTTTT
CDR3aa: CASSLEPRRLDTGELFF

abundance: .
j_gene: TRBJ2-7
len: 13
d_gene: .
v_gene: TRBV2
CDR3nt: TGTGCCAGCAAAGTAAGGGACCCCTACGAGCAGTACTTC
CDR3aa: CASKVRDPYEQYF

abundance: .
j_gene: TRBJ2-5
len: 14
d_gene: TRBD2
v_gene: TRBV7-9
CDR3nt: TGTGCCAGCAGGCCAGCGGGAGGGCCTTGGGAGCAGTACTTC
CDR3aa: CASRPAGGPWEQYF

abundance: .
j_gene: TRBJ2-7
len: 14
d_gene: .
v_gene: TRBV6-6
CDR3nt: TGTGCCAGCAGTTACAGCACAGGGTTCGGCGAGCAGTACTTC
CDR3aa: CASSYSTGFGEQYF

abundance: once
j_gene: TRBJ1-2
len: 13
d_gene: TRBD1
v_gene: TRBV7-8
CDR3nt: TGTGCCAGCAGCGAGACAGGGCGGTATGGCTACACCTTC
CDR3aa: CASSETGRYGYTF

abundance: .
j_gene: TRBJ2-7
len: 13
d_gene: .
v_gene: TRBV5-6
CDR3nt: TGTGCCAGCAGCTTGTTCAGTCCCTACGAGCAGTACTTC
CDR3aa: CASSLFSPYEQYF

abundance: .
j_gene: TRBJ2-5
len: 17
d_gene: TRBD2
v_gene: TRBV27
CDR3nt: TGTGCCAGCATGGGGTCTCTCCGCGGCCCGGGGGGGGAGACCCAGTACTTC
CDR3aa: CASMGSLRGPGGETQYF

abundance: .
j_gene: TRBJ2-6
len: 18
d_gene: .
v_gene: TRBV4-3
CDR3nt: TGCGCCAGCAGCCTCGGGTATCCTACCAGCTCTGGGGCCAACGTCCTGACTTTC
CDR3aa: CASSLGYPTSSGANVLTF

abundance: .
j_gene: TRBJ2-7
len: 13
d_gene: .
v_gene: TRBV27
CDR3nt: TGTGCCAGCAGTTTAAACATTCGGAACGAGCAGTACTTC
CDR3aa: CASSLNIRNEQYF

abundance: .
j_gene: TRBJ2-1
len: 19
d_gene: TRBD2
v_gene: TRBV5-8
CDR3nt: TGTGCCAGCAGCCCGTGGACTAGCGGGGGGGGCAGCTCCTACAATGAGCAGTTCTTC
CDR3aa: CASSPWTSGGGSSYNEQFF

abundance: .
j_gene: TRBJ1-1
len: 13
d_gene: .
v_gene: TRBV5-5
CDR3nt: TGTGCCAGCAGCTTCGGACCCTTCACTGAAGCTTTCTTT
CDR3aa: CASSFGPFTEAFF

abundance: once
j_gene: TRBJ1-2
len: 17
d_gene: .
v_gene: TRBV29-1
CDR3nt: TGCAGCCCTTCGGACGGGCAGGGGACGGTCGCTAACTATGGCTACACCTTC
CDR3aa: CSPSDGQGTVANYGYTF

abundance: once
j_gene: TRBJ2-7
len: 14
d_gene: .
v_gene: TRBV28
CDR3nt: TGTGCCAGCAGTTTCGGTCTGCCCACCTACGAGCAGTACTTC
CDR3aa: CASSFGLPTYEQYF

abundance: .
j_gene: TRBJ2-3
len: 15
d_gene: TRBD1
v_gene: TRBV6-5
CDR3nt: TGTGCCAGCAGTTATTCCGACAGGGGGCTAGATACGCAGTATTTT
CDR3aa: CASSYSDRGLDTQYF

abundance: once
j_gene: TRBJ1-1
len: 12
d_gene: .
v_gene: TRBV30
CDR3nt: TGTGCCTGGAGTGTAAAAAAGTTTGAAGCTTTCTTT
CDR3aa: CAWSVKKFEAFF

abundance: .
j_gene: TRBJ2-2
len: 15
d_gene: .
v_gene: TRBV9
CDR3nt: TGTGCCAGCAGCGTAGCTGGAGGGTACACCGGGGAGCTGTTTTTT
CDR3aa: CASSVAGGYTGELFF

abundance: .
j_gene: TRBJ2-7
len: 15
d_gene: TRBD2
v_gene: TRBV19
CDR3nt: TGTGCCAGTAGTATAACCCTAGCGGAGTCCTACGAGCAGTACTTC
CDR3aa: CASSITLAESYEQYF

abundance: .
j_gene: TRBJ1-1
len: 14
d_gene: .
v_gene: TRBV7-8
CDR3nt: TGTGCCAGCAGCTTATCGCAGGGGTCCACTGAAGCTTTCTTT
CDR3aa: CASSLSQGSTEAFF

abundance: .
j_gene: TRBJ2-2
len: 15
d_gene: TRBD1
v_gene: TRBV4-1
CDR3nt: TGCGCCAGCAGCCAACACAGGGGGAACACCGGGGAGCTGTTTTTT
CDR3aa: CASSQHRGNTGELFF

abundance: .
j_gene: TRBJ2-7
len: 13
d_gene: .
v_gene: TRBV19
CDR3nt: TGTGCCAGTAGTATCCAGGCTTTCTACGAGCAGTACTTC
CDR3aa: CASSIQAFYEQYF

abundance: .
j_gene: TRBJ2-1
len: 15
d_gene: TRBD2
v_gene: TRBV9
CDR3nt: TGTGCCAGCAGCGTAGGCGGGGGAATATACAATGAGCAGTTCTTC
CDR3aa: CASSVGGGIYNEQFF

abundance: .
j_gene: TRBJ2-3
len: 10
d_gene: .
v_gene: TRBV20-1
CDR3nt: TGCAGTGCTAGAATAGATACGCAGTATTTT
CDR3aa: CSARIDTQYF

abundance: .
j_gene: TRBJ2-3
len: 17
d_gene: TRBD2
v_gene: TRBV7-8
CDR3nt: TGTGCCAGCAGCCCTACCGGCTCTTGGGGGGGAGTAGATACGCAGTATTTT
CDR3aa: CASSPTGSWGGVDTQYF

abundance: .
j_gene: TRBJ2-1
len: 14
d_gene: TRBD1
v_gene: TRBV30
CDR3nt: TGTGCCTGGAGATCCGGGGACAGGGGACGGGAGCAGTTCTTC
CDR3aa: CAWRSGDRGREQFF

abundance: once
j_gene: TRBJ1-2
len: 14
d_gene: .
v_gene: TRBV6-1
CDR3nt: TGTGCCAGCAGTGAAAGTAGAACCTACTATGGCTACACCTTC
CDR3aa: CASSESRTYYGYTF

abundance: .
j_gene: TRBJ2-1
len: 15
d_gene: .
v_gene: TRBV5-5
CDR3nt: TGTGCCAGCAGCAATGACATCCCGGCCTACAATGAGCAGTTCTTC
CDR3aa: CASSNDIPAYNEQFF

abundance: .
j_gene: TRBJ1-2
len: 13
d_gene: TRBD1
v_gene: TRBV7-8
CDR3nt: TGTGCCAGCAGCCCGCCGACAGGGGAAGGCTACACCTTC
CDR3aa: CASSPPTGEGYTF

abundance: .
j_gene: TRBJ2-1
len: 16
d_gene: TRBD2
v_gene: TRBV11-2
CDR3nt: TGTGCCAGCAGCTCACGACTAGCCCACTCCTACAATGAGCAGTTCTTC
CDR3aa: CASSSRLAHSYNEQFF

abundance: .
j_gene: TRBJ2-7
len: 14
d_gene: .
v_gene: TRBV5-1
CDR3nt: TGCGCCAGCAGCATGGCGGGTAACAACTACGAGCAGTACTTC
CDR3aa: CASSMAGNNYEQYF

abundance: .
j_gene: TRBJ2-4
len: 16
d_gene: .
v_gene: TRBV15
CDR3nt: TGTGCCACCACCTCCCGGGGGTCGATAGCCAAAAACATTCAGTACTTC
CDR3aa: CATTSRGSIAKNIQYF

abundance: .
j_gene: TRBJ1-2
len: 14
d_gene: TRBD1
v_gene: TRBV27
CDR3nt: TGTGCCAGCGGCGAGTTTCAGGGGGCGGTTGGCTACACCTTC
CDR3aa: CASGEFQGAVGYTF

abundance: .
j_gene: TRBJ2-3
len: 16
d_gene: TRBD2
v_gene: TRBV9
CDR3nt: TGTGCCAGCAGCGAACCTAGCGGGGGGACCACAGATACGCAGTATTTT
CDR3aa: CASSEPSGGTTDTQYF

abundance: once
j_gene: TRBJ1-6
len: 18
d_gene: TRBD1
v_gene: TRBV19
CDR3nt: TGTGCCAGTAGTCCCGTGGGACAGATGAGCTCCTATAATTCACCCCTCCACTTT
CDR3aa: CASSPVGQMSSYNSPLHF

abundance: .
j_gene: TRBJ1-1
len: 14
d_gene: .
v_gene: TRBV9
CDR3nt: TGTGCCAGCAGCGTACTGCAGGGTCACACTGAAGCTTTCTTT
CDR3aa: CASSVLQGHTEAFF

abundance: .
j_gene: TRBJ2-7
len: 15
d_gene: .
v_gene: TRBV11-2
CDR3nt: TGTGCCAGCAGCTTAGTAGAGAGGATGGGCTACGAGCAGTACTTC
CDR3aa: CASSLVERMGYEQYF

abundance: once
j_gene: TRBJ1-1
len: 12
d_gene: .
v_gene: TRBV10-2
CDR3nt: TGCGCCAGCAGACCTTCGAACACTGAAGCTTTCTTT
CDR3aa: CASRPSNTEAFF

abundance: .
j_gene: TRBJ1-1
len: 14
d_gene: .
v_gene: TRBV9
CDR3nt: TGTGCCAGCAGCCTCACAGGCTCCCCTACTGAAGCTTTCTTT
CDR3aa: CASSLTGSPTEAFF

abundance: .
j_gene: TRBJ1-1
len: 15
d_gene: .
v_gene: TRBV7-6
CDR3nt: TGTGCCAGCAGCTTAGTTTCAGGGTCGGGCACTGAAGCTTTCTTT
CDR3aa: CASSLVSGSGTEAFF

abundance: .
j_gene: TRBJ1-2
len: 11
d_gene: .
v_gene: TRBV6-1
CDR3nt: TGTGCCAGCAGAAAAGGGGATGGCTACACCTTC
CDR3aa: CASRKGDGYTF

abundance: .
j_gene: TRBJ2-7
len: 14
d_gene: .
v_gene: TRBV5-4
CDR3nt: TGTGCCAGCAGCTTGGGATCGGGATACTACGAGCAGTACTTC
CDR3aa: CASSLGSGYYEQYF

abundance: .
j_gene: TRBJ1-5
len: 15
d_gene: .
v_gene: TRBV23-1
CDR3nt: TGCGCCAGCAGTCAATTCGGGGAAGGGACTCAGCCCCAGCATTTT
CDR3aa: CASSQFGEGTQPQHF

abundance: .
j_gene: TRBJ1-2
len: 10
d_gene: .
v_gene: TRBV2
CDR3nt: TGTGCCAGCACAGGGTTTGGCTACACCTTC
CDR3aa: CASTGFGYTF

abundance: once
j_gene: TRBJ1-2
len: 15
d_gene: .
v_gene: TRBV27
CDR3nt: TGTGCCAGCAGTTTCCTTAGAGGGGCCCTCTATGGCTACACCTTC
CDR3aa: CASSFLRGALYGYTF